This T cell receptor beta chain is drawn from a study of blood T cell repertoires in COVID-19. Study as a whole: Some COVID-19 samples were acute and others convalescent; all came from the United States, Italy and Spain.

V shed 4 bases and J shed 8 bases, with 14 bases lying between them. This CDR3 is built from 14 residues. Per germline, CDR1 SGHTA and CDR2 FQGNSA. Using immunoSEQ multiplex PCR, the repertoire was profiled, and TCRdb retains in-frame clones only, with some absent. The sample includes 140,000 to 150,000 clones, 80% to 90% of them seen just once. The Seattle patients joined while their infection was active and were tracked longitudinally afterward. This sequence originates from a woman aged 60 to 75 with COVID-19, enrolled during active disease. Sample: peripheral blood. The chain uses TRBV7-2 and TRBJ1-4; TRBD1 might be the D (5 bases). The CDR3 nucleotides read TGTGCCAGCAGCTCTTCGGGGGTTGACGAAAAACTGTTTTTT. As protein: CASSSSGVDEKLFF.